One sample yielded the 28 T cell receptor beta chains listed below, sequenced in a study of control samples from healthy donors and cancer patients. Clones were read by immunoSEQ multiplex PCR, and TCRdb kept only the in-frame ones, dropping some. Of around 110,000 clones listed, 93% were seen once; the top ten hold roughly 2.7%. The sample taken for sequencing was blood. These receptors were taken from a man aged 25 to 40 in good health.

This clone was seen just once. CDR3 in amino acids: CASSFSGGANVLTF. CDR3 nucleotides: TGTGCCAGCAGCTTCTCCGGAGGGGCCAACGTCCTGACTTTC. V gene TRBV11-2 combines with J gene TRBJ2-6; no definite D call. Germline loops: CDR1 SGHAT, CDR2 FQNNGV. V dropped 3 bases and J dropped 4 bases, with 7 bases sitting between them. The CDR3 runs to 14 residues.

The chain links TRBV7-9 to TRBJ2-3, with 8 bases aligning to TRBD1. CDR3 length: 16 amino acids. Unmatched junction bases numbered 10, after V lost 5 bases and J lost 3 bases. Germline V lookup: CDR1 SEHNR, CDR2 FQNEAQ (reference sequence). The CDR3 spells CASSPTDREETDTQYF. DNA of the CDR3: TGTGCCAGCAGCCCGACGGACAGGGAAGAGACAGATACGCAGTATTTT.

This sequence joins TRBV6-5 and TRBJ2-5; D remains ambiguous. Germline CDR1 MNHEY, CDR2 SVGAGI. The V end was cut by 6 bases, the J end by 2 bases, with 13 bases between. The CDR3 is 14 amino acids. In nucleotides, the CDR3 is TGTGCCAGCAGGGTCGAGGTCGCTCAAGAGACCCAGTACTTC. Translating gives CASRVEVAQETQYF.

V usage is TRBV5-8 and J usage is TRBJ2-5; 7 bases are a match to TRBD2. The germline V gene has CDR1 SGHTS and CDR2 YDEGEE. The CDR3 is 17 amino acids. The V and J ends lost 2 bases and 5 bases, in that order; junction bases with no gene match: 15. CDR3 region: CASSFGQAGHKGETQYF. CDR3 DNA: TGTGCCAGCAGCTTCGGGCAAGCGGGGCACAAAGGGGAGACCCAGTACTTC.

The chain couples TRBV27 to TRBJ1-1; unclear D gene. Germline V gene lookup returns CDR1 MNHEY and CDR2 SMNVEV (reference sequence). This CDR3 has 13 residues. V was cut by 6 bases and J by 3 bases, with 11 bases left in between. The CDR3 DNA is TGTGCCAGCAGACCGCTGGGCGACACTGAAGCTTTCTTT. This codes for CASRPLGDTEAFF.

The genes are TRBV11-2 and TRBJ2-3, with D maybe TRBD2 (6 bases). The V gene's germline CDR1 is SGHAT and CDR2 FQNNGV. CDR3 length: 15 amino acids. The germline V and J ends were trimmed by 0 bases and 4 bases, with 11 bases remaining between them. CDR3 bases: TGTGCCAGCAGCTTAGAGTGGGGACTGGCAGATACGCAGTATTTT. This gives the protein CASSLEWGLADTQYF.

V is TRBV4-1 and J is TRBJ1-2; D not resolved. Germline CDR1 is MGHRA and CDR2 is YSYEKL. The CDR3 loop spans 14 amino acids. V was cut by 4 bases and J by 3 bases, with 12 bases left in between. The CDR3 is CASSRTVLDYGYTF. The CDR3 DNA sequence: TGCGCCAGCAGCCGGACGGTTCTAGACTATGGCTACACCTTC.

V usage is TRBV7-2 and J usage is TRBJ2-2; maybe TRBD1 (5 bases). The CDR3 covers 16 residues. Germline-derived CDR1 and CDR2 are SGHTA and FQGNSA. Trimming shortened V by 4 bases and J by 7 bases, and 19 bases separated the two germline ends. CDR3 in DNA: TGTGCCAGCAGCTCCGGACCCCAGGGTGGTTACGGGGAGCTGTTTTTT. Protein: CASSSGPQGGYGELFF.

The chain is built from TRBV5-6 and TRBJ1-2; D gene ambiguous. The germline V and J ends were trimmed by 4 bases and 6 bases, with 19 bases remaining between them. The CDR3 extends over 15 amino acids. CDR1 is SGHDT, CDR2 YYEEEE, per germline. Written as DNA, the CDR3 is TGTGCCAGCAGCGGTACCCGAGGATTCTCGGATGGCTACACCTTC. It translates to CASSGTRGFSDGYTF. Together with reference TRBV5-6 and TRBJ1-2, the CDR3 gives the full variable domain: DAGVTQSPTHLIKTRGQQVTLRCSPKSGHDTVSWYQQALGQGPQFIFQYYEEEERQRGNFPDRFSGHQFPNYSSELNVNALLLGDSALYLCASSGTRGFSDGYTFGSGTRLTVV.

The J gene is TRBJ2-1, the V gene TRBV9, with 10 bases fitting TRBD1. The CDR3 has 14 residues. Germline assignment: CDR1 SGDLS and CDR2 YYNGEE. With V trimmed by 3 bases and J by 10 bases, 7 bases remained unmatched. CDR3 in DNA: TGTGCCAGCAGCGCTGTGGTGACAGGGGGCGAGCAGTTCTTC. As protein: CASSAVVTGGEQFF.

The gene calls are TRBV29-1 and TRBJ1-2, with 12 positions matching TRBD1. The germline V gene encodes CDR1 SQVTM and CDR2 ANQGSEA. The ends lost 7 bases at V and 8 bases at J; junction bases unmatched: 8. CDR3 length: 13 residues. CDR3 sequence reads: CSGGQGALGGYTF. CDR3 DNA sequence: TGCAGCGGGGGACAGGGGGCTTTAGGAGGCTACACCTTC.

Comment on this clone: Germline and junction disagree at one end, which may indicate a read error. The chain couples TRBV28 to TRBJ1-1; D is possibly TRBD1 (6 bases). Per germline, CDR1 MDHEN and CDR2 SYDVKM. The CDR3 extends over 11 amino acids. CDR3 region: CASSFMWTAIF. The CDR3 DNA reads TGTGCCAGCAGTTTTATGTGGACAGCCATCTTT.

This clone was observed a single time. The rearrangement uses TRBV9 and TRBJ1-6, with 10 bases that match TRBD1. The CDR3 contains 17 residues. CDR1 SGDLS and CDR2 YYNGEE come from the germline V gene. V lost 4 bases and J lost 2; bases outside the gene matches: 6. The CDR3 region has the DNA TGTGCCAGCAGCCTCATGACAGGGGGCGCCTATAATTCACCCCTCCACTTT. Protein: CASSLMTGGAYNSPLHF.

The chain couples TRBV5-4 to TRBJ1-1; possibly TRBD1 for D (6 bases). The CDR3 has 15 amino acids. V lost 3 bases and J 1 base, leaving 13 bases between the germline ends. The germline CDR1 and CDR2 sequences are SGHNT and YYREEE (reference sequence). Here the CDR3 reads CASSSLGTRNTEAFF. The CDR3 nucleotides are TGTGCCAGCAGCTCCCTAGGGACAAGGAACACTGAAGCTTTCTTT.

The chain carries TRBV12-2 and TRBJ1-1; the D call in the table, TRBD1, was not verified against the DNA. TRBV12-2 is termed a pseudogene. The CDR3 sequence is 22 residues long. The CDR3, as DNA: TGTGCAAGCCGCGGGTTAGGGGTGAAGGGTTTCGTTGGGATTACCCGAAACACTGAAGCTTTCTTT. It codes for CASRGLGVKGFVGITRNTEAFF.

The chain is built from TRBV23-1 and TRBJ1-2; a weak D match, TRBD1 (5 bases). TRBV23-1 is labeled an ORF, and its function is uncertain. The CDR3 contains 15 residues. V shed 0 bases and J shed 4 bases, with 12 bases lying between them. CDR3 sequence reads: CASSQSRGLSYGYTF. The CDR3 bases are TGCGCCAGCAGTCAATCTAGGGGACTCAGCTATGGCTACACCTTC.

The CDR3 nucleotides read TGTGCCAGCTCACCATGGGGCTCTGGAAACACCATATATTTT. Protein: CASSPWGSGNTIYF. The chain recombines TRBV18 with TRBJ1-3; D uncertain. The CDR3 is 14 amino acids. Germline CDR1 is KGHSH and CDR2 is LQKENI. Trimming removed 2 bases from V and 0 bases from J, with 5 bases in between.

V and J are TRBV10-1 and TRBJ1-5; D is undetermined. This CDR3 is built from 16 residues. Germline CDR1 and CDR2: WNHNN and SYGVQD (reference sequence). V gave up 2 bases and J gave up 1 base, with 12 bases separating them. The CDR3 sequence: CASSELNQGSNQPQHF. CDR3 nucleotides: TGCGCCAGCAGTGAGCTTAATCAAGGGAGCAATCAGCCCCAGCATTTT.

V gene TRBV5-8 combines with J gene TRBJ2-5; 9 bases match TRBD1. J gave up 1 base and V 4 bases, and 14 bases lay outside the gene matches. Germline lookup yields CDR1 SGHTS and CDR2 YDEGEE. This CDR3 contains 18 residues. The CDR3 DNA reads TGTGCCAGCAGCGACCCTACTACAGGGGGCTTAACCCAAGAGACCCAGTACTTC. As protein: CASSDPTTGGLTQETQYF.

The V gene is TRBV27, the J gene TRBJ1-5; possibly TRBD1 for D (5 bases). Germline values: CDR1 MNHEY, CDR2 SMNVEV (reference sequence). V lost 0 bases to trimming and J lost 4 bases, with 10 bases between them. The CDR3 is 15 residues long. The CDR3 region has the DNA TGTGCCAGCAGTTTATCGGGCCGGGGGAATCAGCCCCAGCATTTT. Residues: CASSLSGRGNQPQHF.

CDR3 coding DNA: TGTGCCAGCAGCTCCCTGAGAGGGAGCTCCTACGAGCAGTACTTC. Translated, it gives CASSSLRGSSYEQYF. This chain connects TRBV7-8 to TRBJ2-7; perhaps TRBD2 as D (5 bases). CDR1 is SGHVS, CDR2 FQNEAQ, per germline. This CDR3 has 15 residues. Trimming left V 4 bases short and J 0 bases short, with 13 bases between.

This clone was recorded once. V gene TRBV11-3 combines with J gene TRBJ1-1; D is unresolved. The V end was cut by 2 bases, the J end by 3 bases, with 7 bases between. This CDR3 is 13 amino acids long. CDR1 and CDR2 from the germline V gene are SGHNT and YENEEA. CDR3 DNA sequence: TGTGCCAGCAGCTTAACGGTCGACACTGAAGCTTTCTTT. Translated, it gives CASSLTVDTEAFF.

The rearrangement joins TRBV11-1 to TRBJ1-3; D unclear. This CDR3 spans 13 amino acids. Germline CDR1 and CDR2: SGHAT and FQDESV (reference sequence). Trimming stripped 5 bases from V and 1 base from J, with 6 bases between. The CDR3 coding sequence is TGTGCCAGCAGCCGCTCATCTGGAAACACCATATATTTT. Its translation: CASSRSSGNTIYF.

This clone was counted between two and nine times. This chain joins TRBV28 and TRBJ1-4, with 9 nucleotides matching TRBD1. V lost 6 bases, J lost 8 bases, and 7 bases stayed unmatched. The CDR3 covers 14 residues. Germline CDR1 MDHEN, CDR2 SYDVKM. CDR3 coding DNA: TGTGCCAGCAGCCCACAGGGGGCGGGCGAAAAACTGTTTTTT. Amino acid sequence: CASSPQGAGEKLFF.

CDR3 sequence: CSVADSVYEQYF. CDR3 nucleotide sequence: TGCAGCGTTGCCGACAGCGTCTACGAGCAGTACTTC. The chain combines TRBV29-1 with TRBJ2-7; a possible D gene is TRBD1 (5 bases). V was shortened by 4 bases and J by 3 bases, with 10 bases between the two germline ends. Germline V gives CDR1 SQVTM, CDR2 ANQGSEA. This CDR3 spans 12 amino acids.

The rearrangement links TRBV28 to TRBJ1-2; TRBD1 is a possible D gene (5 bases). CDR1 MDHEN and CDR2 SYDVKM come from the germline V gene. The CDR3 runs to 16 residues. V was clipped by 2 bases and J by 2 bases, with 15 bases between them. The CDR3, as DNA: TGTGCCAGCAGTTTAGGTCGGGGGGGTCCCAACTATGGCTACACCTTC. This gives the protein CASSLGRGGPNYGYTF.

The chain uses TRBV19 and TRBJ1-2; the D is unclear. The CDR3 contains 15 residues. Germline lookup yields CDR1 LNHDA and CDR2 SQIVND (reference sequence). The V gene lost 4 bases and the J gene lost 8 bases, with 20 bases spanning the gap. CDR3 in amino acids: CASSTPGSPGRGYTF. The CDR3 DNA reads TGTGCCAGTAGTACCCCCGGGTCCCCTGGACGCGGCTACACCTTC.

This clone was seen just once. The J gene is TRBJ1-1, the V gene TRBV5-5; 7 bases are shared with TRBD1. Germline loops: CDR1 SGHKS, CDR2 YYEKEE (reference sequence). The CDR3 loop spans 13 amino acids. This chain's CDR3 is CAWSRQGTTEAFF. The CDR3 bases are TGTGCGTGGAGCCGACAGGGAACCACTGAAGCTTTCTTT.